This T cell receptor (beta chain) originates from a study of breast tumors, draining lymph nodes, adjacent tissues. MiXCR, applied by TCRdb to the multiplex PCR reads, yields one record per CDR3 protein. The repertoire includes approximately 11,000 distinct CDR3 sequences, less than 60% of them detected once, and about 40% sits in the top ten. V shed 6 bases and J shed 6 bases, with 12 bases lying between them. This CDR3 is 14 amino acids long. CDR1 is WSHSY, CDR2 SAAADI, per germline. This receptor was taken from a female donor with breast cancer. Some clones in this sample may be carry-over from other donors' samples. Source material: breast tumor tissue. This rearrangement joins TRBV10-2 to TRBJ1-6, with a tentative D call TRBD1 (6 bases). The CDR3 DNA is TGCGCCAGCAGACACAGGGAGAGTAATTCACCCCTCCACTTT. Its translation: CASRHRESNSPLHF.